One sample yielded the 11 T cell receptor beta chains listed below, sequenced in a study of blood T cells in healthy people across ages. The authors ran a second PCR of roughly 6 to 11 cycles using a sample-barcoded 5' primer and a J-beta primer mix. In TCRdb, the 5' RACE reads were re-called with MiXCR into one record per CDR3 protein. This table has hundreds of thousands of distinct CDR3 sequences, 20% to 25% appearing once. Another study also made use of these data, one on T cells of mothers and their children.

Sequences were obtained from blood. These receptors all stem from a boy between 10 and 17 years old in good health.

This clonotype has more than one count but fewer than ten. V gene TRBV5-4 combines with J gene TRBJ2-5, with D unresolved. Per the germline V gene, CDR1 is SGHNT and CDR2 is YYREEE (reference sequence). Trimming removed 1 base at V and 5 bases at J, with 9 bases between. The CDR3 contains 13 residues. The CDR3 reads CASSLWATETQYF. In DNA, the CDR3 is TGTGCCAGCAGCTTGTGGGCGACGGAGACCCAGTACTTC.

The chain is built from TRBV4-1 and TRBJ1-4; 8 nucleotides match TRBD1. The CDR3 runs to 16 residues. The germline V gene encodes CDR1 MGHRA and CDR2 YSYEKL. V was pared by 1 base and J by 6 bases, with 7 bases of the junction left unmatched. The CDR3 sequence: CASSQVSGTGDEKLFF. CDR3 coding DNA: TGCGCCAGCAGCCAAGTATCTGGGACAGGAGATGAAAAACTGTTTTTT.

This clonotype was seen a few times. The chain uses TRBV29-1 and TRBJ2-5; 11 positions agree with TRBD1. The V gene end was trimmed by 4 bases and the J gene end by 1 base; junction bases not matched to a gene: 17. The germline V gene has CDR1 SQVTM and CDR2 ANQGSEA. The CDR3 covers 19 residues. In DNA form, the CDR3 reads TGCAGCGTTGTTTATTACGAGGACAGGGGGCTCTGGGGCCAAGAGACCCAGTACTTC. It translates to CSVVYYEDRGLWGQETQYF.

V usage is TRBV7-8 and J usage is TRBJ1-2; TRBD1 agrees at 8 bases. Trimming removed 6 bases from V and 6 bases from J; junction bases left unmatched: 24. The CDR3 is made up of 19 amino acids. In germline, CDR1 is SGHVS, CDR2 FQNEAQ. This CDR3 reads CASRHISATTTGVKNGYTF. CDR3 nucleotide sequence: TGTGCCAGCAGGCACATATCGGCGACCACGACAGGGGTTAAAAATGGCTACACCTTC.

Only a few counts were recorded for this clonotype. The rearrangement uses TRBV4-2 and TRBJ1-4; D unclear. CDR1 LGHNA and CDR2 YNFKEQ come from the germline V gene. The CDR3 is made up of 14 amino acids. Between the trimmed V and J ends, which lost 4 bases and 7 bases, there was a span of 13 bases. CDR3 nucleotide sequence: TGTGCCAGCAGCCCCCCTTTGGGGAGTGAAAAACTGTTTTTT. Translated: CASSPPLGSEKLFF.

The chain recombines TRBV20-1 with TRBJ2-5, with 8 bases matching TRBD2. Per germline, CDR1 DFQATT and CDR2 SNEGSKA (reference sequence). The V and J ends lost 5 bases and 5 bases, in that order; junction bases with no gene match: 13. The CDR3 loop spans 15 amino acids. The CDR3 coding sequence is TGCAGTGCTCTCCTCCCCAGCGGGAGTACTGAGACCCAGTACTTC. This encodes CSALLPSGSTETQYF.

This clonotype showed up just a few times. The CDR3 DNA reads as TGTGCCAGCTCACCGCTCACGTATGGCTACACCTTC. Protein: CASSPLTYGYTF. This chain uses TRBV18 with TRBJ1-2; no definite D call. Trimming left V 3 bases short and J 5 bases short, with 7 bases between. Germline V gene sequence: CDR1 KGHSH, CDR2 LQKENI. There are 12 residues in the CDR3.

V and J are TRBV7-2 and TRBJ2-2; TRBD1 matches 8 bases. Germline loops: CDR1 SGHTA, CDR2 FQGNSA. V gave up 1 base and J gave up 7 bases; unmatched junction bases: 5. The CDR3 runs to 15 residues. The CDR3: CASSLVRGPIGELFF. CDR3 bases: TGTGCCAGCAGCTTAGTCAGGGGGCCGATCGGGGAGCTGTTTTTT.

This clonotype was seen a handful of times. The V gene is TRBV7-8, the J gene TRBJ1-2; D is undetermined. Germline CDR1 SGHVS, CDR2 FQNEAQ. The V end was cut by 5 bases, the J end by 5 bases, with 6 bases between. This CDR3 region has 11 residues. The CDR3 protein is CASSRGYGYTF. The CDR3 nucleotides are TGTGCCAGCAGCCGAGGGTATGGCTACACCTTC.

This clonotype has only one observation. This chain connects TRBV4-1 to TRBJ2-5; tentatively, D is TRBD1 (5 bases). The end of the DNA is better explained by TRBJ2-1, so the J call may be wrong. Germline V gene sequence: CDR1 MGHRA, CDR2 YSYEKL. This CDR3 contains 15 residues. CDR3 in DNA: TGCGCCAGCAGCCAAGAAGGTGCAGGGTACAATGAGCAGTTCTTC. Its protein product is CASSQEGAGYNEQFF.

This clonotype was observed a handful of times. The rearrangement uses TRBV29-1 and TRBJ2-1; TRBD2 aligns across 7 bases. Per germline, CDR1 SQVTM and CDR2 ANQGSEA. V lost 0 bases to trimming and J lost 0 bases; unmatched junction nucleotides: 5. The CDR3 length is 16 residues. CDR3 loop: CSVEEGLADSYNEQFF. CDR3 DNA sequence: TGCAGCGTTGAAGAAGGGCTAGCGGACTCCTACAATGAGCAGTTCTTC.